The following is a TCR beta chain sequence with its context. Original processing notes: Estimation of nucleated cell counts relied on the amplification of reference gene primers. Data came from immunoSEQ multiplex PCR; TCRdb stores just in-frame clones and leaves some out. V and J calls plus clone size are reproduced from that table; the DNA served to infer D and trimming. The sample holds roughly 320,000 clones, about 87% seen once. This specimen belongs to a study of blood T cell repertoires in COVID-19. Study background: Sample material is recorded as cDNA or gDNA derived from T cells, B-cell-depleted T cells, or PBMCs.

Looked up from germline, CDR1 is PRHDT and CDR2 is FYEKMQ (reference sequence). Trimming left V 3 bases short and J 6 bases short, with 6 bases between. The CDR3 has 11 amino acids. The specimen sequenced was peripheral blood. The clonotype was recovered from a man between 65 and 85 years old with acute or convalescent COVID-19. This rearrangement joins TRBV13 to TRBJ2-7; tentatively, D is TRBD2 (6 bases). The CDR3 here is CASSLGGEQYF. The DNA of the CDR3 is TGTGCCAGCAGCTTGGGAGGCGAGCAGTACTTC.